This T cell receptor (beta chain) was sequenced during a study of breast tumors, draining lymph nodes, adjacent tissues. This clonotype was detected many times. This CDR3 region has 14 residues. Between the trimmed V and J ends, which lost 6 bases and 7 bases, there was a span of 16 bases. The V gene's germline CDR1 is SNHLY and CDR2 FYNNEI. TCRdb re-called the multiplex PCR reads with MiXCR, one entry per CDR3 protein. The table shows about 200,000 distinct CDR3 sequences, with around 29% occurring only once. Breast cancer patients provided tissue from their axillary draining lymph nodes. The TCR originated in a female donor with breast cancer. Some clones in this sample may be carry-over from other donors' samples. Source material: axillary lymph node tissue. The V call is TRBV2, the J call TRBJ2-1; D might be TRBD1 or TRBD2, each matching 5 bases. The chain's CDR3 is CASRPGRPANEQFF. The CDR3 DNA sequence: TGTGCCAGCAGACCGGGACGGCCTGCGAATGAGCAGTTCTTC. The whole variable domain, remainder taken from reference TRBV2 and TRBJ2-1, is EPEVTQTPSHQVTQMGQEVILRCVPISNHLYFYWYRQILGQKVEFLVSFYNNEISEKSEIFDDQFSVERPDGSNFTLKIRSTKLEDSAMYFCASRPGRPANEQFFGPGTRLTVL.